Listed below are T cell receptor beta chains from one sample, sequenced in a study of early T cells in non-severe SARS-CoV-2 infection. TCRdb re-analysed the 5' RACE reads in MiXCR, keeping a single row per CDR3 protein. The sample contains some 30,000 distinct CDR3 sequences, roughly 9.2% of which appear only once. The sample taken for sequencing was whole blood. The receptors shown here come from an adult who was a healthcare worker with PCR-confirmed SARS-CoV-2 infection or an uninfected control (not recorded which). CDR3s include the opening cysteine and the closing phenylalanine or tryptophan. Each record gives: J gene, V gene, clone size, D gene, CDR3 DNA, CDR3 protein. A D gene is named only where the DNA matches it firmly. Not all rows give a size; the values are once, few, many and, for expanded clones, a class.

J: TRBJ2-4; V: TRBV29-1; size: many; D: -; DNA: TGCAGCGTTGCCCCGGACGGAACTAACATTCAGTACTTC; CDR3: CSVAPDGTNIQYF
J: TRBJ2-3; V: TRBV7-8; size: few; D: -; DNA: TGTGCCAGCAGCTTAGTCTACAGGAGCACAGATACGCAGTATTTT; CDR3: CASSLVYRSTDTQYF
J: TRBJ1-6; V: TRBV27; size: many; D: -; DNA: TGTGCCAGCAGTTTATCGTTAAGGGAGGCCCTCCACTTT; CDR3: CASSLSLREALHF
J: TRBJ1-2; V: TRBV6-2/TRBV6-3; size: -; D: -; DNA: TGTGCCATCCGAACCAACTATGGCTACACCTTC; CDR3: CAIRTNYGYTF
J: TRBJ1-6; V: TRBV12-3/TRBV12-4; size: many; D: -; DNA: TGTGCCAGCAGTCTGGATGGAACCGATTCACCCCTCCACTTT; CDR3: CASSLDGTDSPLHF
J: TRBJ2-3; V: TRBV2; size: few; D: TRBD2; DNA: TGTGCCAGCACCATCACTCTAGCGGCAGGAAATACGCAGTATTTT; CDR3: CASTITLAAGNTQYF
J: TRBJ2-7; V: TRBV15; size: many; D: TRBD1; DNA: TGTGCCACCAGCAGTACAGGGGGAGTCTACGAGCAGTACTTC; CDR3: CATSSTGGVYEQYF
J: TRBJ1-4; V: TRBV9; size: few; D: -; DNA: TGTGCCAGCAGCGTACACCCGGCAACTAATGAAAAACTGTTTTTT; CDR3: CASSVHPATNEKLFF
J: TRBJ2-7; V: TRBV7-2; size: many; D: -; DNA: TGTGCCAGCAGGCCCACTAGATCCGCCTACGAGCAGTACTTC; CDR3: CASRPTRSAYEQYF
J: TRBJ2-5; V: TRBV25-1; size: -; D: TRBD2; DNA: TGTGCCAGCAGTGAATGGACTAGCGGGGAAAGGACCCAGTACTTC; CDR3: CASSEWTSGERTQYF
J: TRBJ2-7; V: TRBV20-1; size: many; D: -; DNA: TGCAGTGCCAACCGGGAGTACGAGCAGTACTTC; CDR3: CSANREYEQYF
J: TRBJ2-3; V: TRBV6-1; size: -; D: -; DNA: TGTGCCAGCACCCCCCGACAGAGGAGCACAGATACGCAGTATTTT; CDR3: CASTPRQRSTDTQYF
J: TRBJ1-5; V: TRBV6-5; size: many; D: -; DNA: TGTGCCAGCAGTGCCGGAGGCACGAATAGCAATCAGCCCCAGCATTTT; CDR3: CASSAGGTNSNQPQHF
J: TRBJ2-7; V: TRBV27; size: few; D: TRBD1; DNA: TGTGCCAGCGCTTCCGGACAGGCCTACGAGCAGTACTTC; CDR3: CASASGQAYEQYF
J: TRBJ1-1; V: TRBV4-1; size: -; D: -; DNA: TGCGCCAGCAGCCAAGGGTCTCGCCGAACGGCAGCTTTCTTT; CDR3: CASSQGSRRTAAFF
J: TRBJ2-7; V: TRBV20-1; size: few; D: TRBD1; DNA: TGCAGTGCTAGACCGGGACAGTCTTACGAGCAGTACTTC; CDR3: CSARPGQSYEQYF
J: TRBJ2-3; V: TRBV5-4; size: many; D: TRBD2; DNA: TGTGCCAGCAGCAAACCCGGGACTAGAATGGGTAGCACAGATACGCAGTATTTT; CDR3: CASSKPGTRMGSTDTQYF
J: TRBJ1-6; V: TRBV5-6; size: -; D: -; DNA: TGTGCCAGCAGCTTTACCCGCTCCTATAATTCACCCCTCCACTTT; CDR3: CASSFTRSYNSPLHF
J: TRBJ1-2; V: TRBV7-2; size: many; D: TRBD1; DNA: TGTGCCAGCAGCCGGCCACAGGGGGCGGACTATGGCTACACCTTC; CDR3: CASSRPQGADYGYTF
J: TRBJ1-2; V: TRBV5-6; size: many; D: -; DNA: TGTGCCAGCAGAGGTCCACCGGCAGGGACAACCGCTAACTATGGCTACACCTTC; CDR3: CASRGPPAGTTANYGYTF
J: TRBJ1-2; V: TRBV7-2; size: -; D: TRBD1; DNA: TGTGCCAGCAGCTCGACAGGGGCCTATGGCTACACCTTC; CDR3: CASSSTGAYGYTF
J: TRBJ2-3; V: TRBV4-3; size: few; D: TRBD2; DNA: TGCGCCAGCAGCCAAGGGCCAGCGGGGGGGGTCTTGACAGATACGCAGTATTTT; CDR3: CASSQGPAGGVLTDTQYF